Listed below are T cell receptor beta chains from one sample, sequenced in a study of blood T cell repertoires in COVID-19. Measured with immunoSEQ multiplex PCR; TCRdb has only the in-frame clones, and not every one. This sample has roughly 300,000 clones, with around 87% found just once. The sequencing input was PBMCs or T cells enriched from blood (not recorded which). The receptor set was obtained from a woman aged 25 to 39 who had recovered from COVID-19. CDR3s include the opening cysteine and the closing phenylalanine or tryptophan. Each record gives: D gene, clone size, J gene, V gene, CDR3 length, CDR3 DNA, CDR3 protein. The D gene is left open where the match is weak. The size entry is marked missing in some rows and otherwise reads once, few, many or a size class.

d_gene: -; abundance: few; j_gene: TRBJ1-5; v_gene: TRBV5-6; len: 15; CDR3nt: TGTGCCAGCAGCTTGGCCGGGGGGCAAGGTCAGCCCCAGCATTTT; CDR3aa: CASSLAGGQGQPQHF
d_gene: TRBD1; abundance: -; j_gene: TRBJ2-7; v_gene: TRBV5-6; len: 14; CDR3nt: TGTGCCAGCAGCTTAGGAGACAGGGGTTACGAGCAGTACTTC; CDR3aa: CASSLGDRGYEQYF
d_gene: -; abundance: once; j_gene: TRBJ2-7; v_gene: TRBV7-6; len: 14; CDR3nt: TGTGCCAGCAGCTTAGCGTACGGCTCCTACGAGCAGTACTTC; CDR3aa: CASSLAYGSYEQYF
d_gene: -; abundance: -; j_gene: TRBJ2-5; v_gene: TRBV7-2; len: 15; CDR3nt: TGTGCCAGCAGCCCCCGCTGGGCCGGCCAGAGGACCCAGTACTTC; CDR3aa: CASSPRWAGQRTQYF
d_gene: -; abundance: -; j_gene: TRBJ1-1; v_gene: TRBV18; len: 12; CDR3nt: TGTGCCAGCTCACCCCTCAACACTGAAGCTTTCTTT; CDR3aa: CASSPLNTEAFF
d_gene: -; abundance: once; j_gene: TRBJ2-5; v_gene: TRBV28; len: 16; CDR3nt: TGTGCCAGCAGTTCCCCTGGAGTCAGGGGACAAGAGACCCAGTACTTC; CDR3aa: CASSSPGVRGQETQYF
d_gene: -; abundance: once; j_gene: TRBJ1-2; v_gene: TRBV28; len: 10; CDR3nt: TGTGCCAGCGGCCTGCGGGGCTACACCTTC; CDR3aa: CASGLRGYTF
d_gene: TRBD1; abundance: -; j_gene: TRBJ2-1; v_gene: TRBV30; len: 12; CDR3nt: TGTGCCTCGGGACAGAGGGTCAATGAGCAGTTCTTC; CDR3aa: CASGQRVNEQFF
d_gene: -; abundance: -; j_gene: TRBJ1-1; v_gene: TRBV2; len: 14; CDR3nt: TGTGCCAGCCACAGGGCAGGACTAGACACTGAAGCTTTCTTT; CDR3aa: CASHRAGLDTEAFF
d_gene: -; abundance: once; j_gene: TRBJ1-2; v_gene: TRBV12-3/TRBV12-4; len: 13; CDR3nt: TGTGCCAGCAGTGCTACAGGGACCTATGGCTACACCTTC; CDR3aa: CASSATGTYGYTF
d_gene: -; abundance: -; j_gene: TRBJ2-3; v_gene: TRBV3-1/TRBV3-2; len: 21; CDR3nt: TGTGCCAGCAGCCAAGAATGTTGGGGGGGCTACGACCGCCCATTCACAGATACGCAGTATTTT; CDR3aa: CASSQECWGGYDRPFTDTQYF
d_gene: -; abundance: -; j_gene: TRBJ1-1; v_gene: TRBV6-2/TRBV6-3; len: 12; CDR3nt: TGTGCCAGCAACCCCCGCGGCACTGAAGCTTTCTTT; CDR3aa: CASNPRGTEAFF
d_gene: -; abundance: few; j_gene: TRBJ2-6; v_gene: TRBV28; len: 16; CDR3nt: TGTGCCAGCCAGGGGCCAACTGGATCTGGGGCCAACGTCCTGACTTTC; CDR3aa: CASQGPTGSGANVLTF
d_gene: -; abundance: -; j_gene: TRBJ2-3; v_gene: TRBV5-1; len: 15; CDR3nt: TGCGCCAGCAGCCCCTCGGACAGAATTACAGATACGCAGTATTTT; CDR3aa: CASSPSDRITDTQYF
d_gene: TRBD2; abundance: -; j_gene: TRBJ2-7; v_gene: TRBV7-9; len: 17; CDR3nt: TGTGCCAGCAGCCCAAGAGTCGGGGGGGCCTCATATAACGAGCAGTACTTC; CDR3aa: CASSPRVGGASYNEQYF
d_gene: TRBD1; abundance: -; j_gene: TRBJ1-2; v_gene: TRBV25-1; len: 16; CDR3nt: TGTGCCAGCAGTGAATATGGTTTCGACAGGGATTATGGCTACACCTTC; CDR3aa: CASSEYGFDRDYGYTF
d_gene: TRBD2; abundance: -; j_gene: TRBJ2-2; v_gene: TRBV24-1; len: 17; CDR3nt: TGTGCCACCAGTGATTTGCATCCGGGGGGGCCCGGCGGGGAGCTGTTTTTT; CDR3aa: CATSDLHPGGPGGELFF
d_gene: TRBD2; abundance: -; j_gene: TRBJ2-7; v_gene: TRBV28; len: 15; CDR3nt: TGTGCCAGCAGTTTATCCCTAGCGGGCAATTACGAGCAGTACTTC; CDR3aa: CASSLSLAGNYEQYF
d_gene: -; abundance: once; j_gene: TRBJ2-1; v_gene: TRBV10-3; len: 12; CDR3nt: TGTGCCATCAGTTACAGAGACAATGAGCAGTTCTTC; CDR3aa: CAISYRDNEQFF
d_gene: -; abundance: -; j_gene: TRBJ2-3; v_gene: TRBV5-1; len: 14; CDR3nt: TGCGCCAGCGCCCCGAGGGCTAGCACAGATACGCAGTATTTT; CDR3aa: CASAPRASTDTQYF
d_gene: -; abundance: once; j_gene: TRBJ1-3; v_gene: TRBV6-6; len: 15; CDR3nt: TGTGCCAGCAGCACTCTTAACGAGGGAGGAAACACCATATATTTT; CDR3aa: CASSTLNEGGNTIYF
d_gene: -; abundance: -; j_gene: TRBJ2-1; v_gene: TRBV29-1; len: 11; CDR3nt: TGCAGCGTTGATCGGTTTAATGAGCAGTTCTTC; CDR3aa: CSVDRFNEQFF
d_gene: -; abundance: -; j_gene: TRBJ1-2; v_gene: TRBV2; len: 13; CDR3nt: TGTGCCACTTCACTGGACAGTCTCTATGGCTACACCTTC; CDR3aa: CATSLDSLYGYTF
d_gene: TRBD1; abundance: -; j_gene: TRBJ1-1; v_gene: TRBV2; len: 13; CDR3nt: TGTGCCAGCCTAGCAGGGGGGTACACTGAAGCTTTCTTT; CDR3aa: CASLAGGYTEAFF
d_gene: -; abundance: -; j_gene: TRBJ1-5; v_gene: TRBV4-1; len: 15; CDR3nt: TGCGCCAGCAGCCTAGAACAGGGACGCAATCAGCCCCAGCATTTT; CDR3aa: CASSLEQGRNQPQHF
d_gene: -; abundance: -; j_gene: TRBJ2-3; v_gene: TRBV3-1/TRBV3-2; len: 12; CDR3nt: TGTGCCAGCAGCCTGCTCGGAGATACGCAGTATTTT; CDR3aa: CASSLLGDTQYF
d_gene: TRBD2; abundance: once; j_gene: TRBJ2-1; v_gene: TRBV7-2; len: 16; CDR3nt: TGTGCCAGCAGCTCATCTGGGCGGGGGGGCCGCAGGGAGCAGTTCTTC; CDR3aa: CASSSSGRGGRREQFF
d_gene: -; abundance: -; j_gene: TRBJ1-3; v_gene: TRBV28; len: 15; CDR3nt: TGTGCCAGCAGTTTAAGCGGGGTTTCTGGAAACACCATATATTTT; CDR3aa: CASSLSGVSGNTIYF
d_gene: -; abundance: -; j_gene: TRBJ1-2; v_gene: TRBV9; len: 13; CDR3nt: TGTGCCAGCAGCGTCGGTTCAGGCTATGGCTACACCTTC; CDR3aa: CASSVGSGYGYTF
d_gene: TRBD1; abundance: -; j_gene: TRBJ1-2; v_gene: TRBV19; len: 13; CDR3nt: TGTGCCAGTAGTATAGAGGGACAGTCCGGCTACACCTTC; CDR3aa: CASSIEGQSGYTF
d_gene: TRBD1; abundance: once; j_gene: TRBJ1-6; v_gene: TRBV7-2; len: 16; CDR3nt: TGTGCCAGCAGTCAGACAGGGGGCTACTATAATTCACCCCTCCACTTT; CDR3aa: CASSQTGGYYNSPLHF
d_gene: -; abundance: -; j_gene: TRBJ2-7; v_gene: TRBV10-2; len: 16; CDR3nt: TGCGCCAGCAGTTGGGACACCCCCCGGGTGTCCTACGAGCAGTACTTC; CDR3aa: CASSWDTPRVSYEQYF
d_gene: -; abundance: -; j_gene: TRBJ2-7; v_gene: TRBV7-2; len: 14; CDR3nt: TGTGCCAGCAGCTTAGGAGCCCTCGACTACGAGCAGTACTTC; CDR3aa: CASSLGALDYEQYF
d_gene: -; abundance: -; j_gene: TRBJ1-5; v_gene: TRBV7-9; len: 12; CDR3nt: TGTGCCACCGCGGGAGGGAATCAGCCCCAGCATTTT; CDR3aa: CATAGGNQPQHF
d_gene: -; abundance: -; j_gene: TRBJ1-4; v_gene: TRBV9; len: 15; CDR3nt: TGTGCCAGCAGCTCCATCCGGGGAGGGGATGAAAAACTGTTTTTT; CDR3aa: CASSSIRGGDEKLFF
d_gene: TRBD1; abundance: -; j_gene: TRBJ1-5; v_gene: TRBV2; len: 14; CDR3nt: TGTGCCAGCAGTGGACAGGGCGGAGGGCAGCCCCAGCATTTT; CDR3aa: CASSGQGGGQPQHF
d_gene: TRBD2; abundance: -; j_gene: TRBJ2-7; v_gene: TRBV9; len: 16; CDR3nt: TGTGCCAGCAGCGTACGCCCCGGGACTAGCTCCTACGAGCAGTACTTC; CDR3aa: CASSVRPGTSSYEQYF
d_gene: TRBD1; abundance: -; j_gene: TRBJ1-2; v_gene: TRBV11-2; len: 15; CDR3nt: TGTGCCAGCAGCTTAGATATAGACAGGGACTATGGCTACACCTTC; CDR3aa: CASSLDIDRDYGYTF
d_gene: -; abundance: -; j_gene: TRBJ1-2; v_gene: TRBV6-5; len: 12; CDR3nt: TGTGCCAGCAGTAAATCTTCCTATGGCTACACCTTC; CDR3aa: CASSKSSYGYTF
d_gene: -; abundance: -; j_gene: TRBJ1-1; v_gene: TRBV10-3; len: 12; CDR3nt: TGTGCCATCAGTCGGGGGAACACTGAAGCTTTCTTT; CDR3aa: CAISRGNTEAFF
d_gene: -; abundance: -; j_gene: TRBJ1-1; v_gene: TRBV6-5; len: 14; CDR3nt: TGTGCCAGCTTAAGTCCGTGGGGGGGCACTGAAGCTTTCTTT; CDR3aa: CASLSPWGGTEAFF
d_gene: -; abundance: -; j_gene: TRBJ2-2; v_gene: TRBV27; len: 18; CDR3nt: TGTGCCAGCAGTTTACTGGTAGGGGGTGGGATTCTTACCGGGGAGCTGTTTTTT; CDR3aa: CASSLLVGGGILTGELFF
d_gene: TRBD2; abundance: -; j_gene: TRBJ2-7; v_gene: TRBV7-9; len: 14; CDR3nt: TGTGCCAGCAGCTTTTTAGCGGGGGGGCTCGAGCAGTACTTC; CDR3aa: CASSFLAGGLEQYF
d_gene: -; abundance: -; j_gene: TRBJ2-7; v_gene: TRBV5-8; len: 12; CDR3nt: TGTGCCAGCAGCATCGGGGGCTACGAGCAGTACTTC; CDR3aa: CASSIGGYEQYF
d_gene: TRBD2; abundance: -; j_gene: TRBJ2-7; v_gene: TRBV6-5; len: 16; CDR3nt: TGTGCCAGCAGTTACTCGGAGCTAGCGGTCACCTACGAGCAGTACTTC; CDR3aa: CASSYSELAVTYEQYF
d_gene: TRBD2; abundance: -; j_gene: TRBJ2-3; v_gene: TRBV7-2; len: 17; CDR3nt: TGTGCCAGCAGCTTAGCGGCGACTAGCGGGGGCACAGATACGCAGTATTTT; CDR3aa: CASSLAATSGGTDTQYF
d_gene: TRBD1; abundance: -; j_gene: TRBJ1-5; v_gene: TRBV4-1; len: 19; CDR3nt: TGCGCCAGCAGCCAAGATCCTCCCTTCGGACAGGGGAACAATCAGCCCCAGCATTTT; CDR3aa: CASSQDPPFGQGNNQPQHF
d_gene: -; abundance: -; j_gene: TRBJ1-2; v_gene: TRBV6-5; len: 16; CDR3nt: TGTGCCAGCAGATACCGAGGCAACACCCCAAACTATGGCTACACCTTC; CDR3aa: CASRYRGNTPNYGYTF
d_gene: TRBD1; abundance: once; j_gene: TRBJ2-1; v_gene: TRBV2; len: 12; CDR3nt: TGTGCCAGCAGAGGGACAGGGGGGGAGCAGTTCTTC; CDR3aa: CASRGTGGEQFF